The 6 T cell receptor beta chains below come from one sample, sequenced in a study of identical twins. TCRdb passed the 5' RACE reads through MiXCR, listing each CDR3 protein once. The sample lists approximately 690,000 distinct CDR3 sequences, over 5% seen once, with about 2% in the top ten. Sequencing used naive T cells sorted from blood. These receptors were obtained from a man between 18 and 35 years old in good health.

This clonotype was seen only a few times. V usage is TRBV7-8 and J usage is TRBJ1-2, with unresolved D. The CDR3 loop spans 16 amino acids. Germline CDR1 SGHVS, CDR2 FQNEAQ. The V end lost 0 bases, the J end lost 8 bases, and 19 bases lay between the germline ends. This CDR3 is CASSLAGRDSTGGYTF. For the CDR3, the DNA is TGTGCCAGCAGCTTAGCGGGGAGGGATTCAACTGGAGGCTACACCTTC.

This clonotype was counted at least ten times. The chain has TRBV10-2 and TRBJ2-1; D tentatively fits TRBD1 or TRBD2 (5 bases each). The germline V gene has CDR1 WSHSY and CDR2 SAAADI. Trimming took off 2 bases at V and 4 bases at J, with 15 bases between the two ends. There are 16 residues in the CDR3. The CDR3 is CASSEVGVGGYNEQFF. The CDR3 nucleotides are TGCGCCAGCAGTGAGGTCGGGGTTGGGGGATACAATGAGCAGTTCTTC.

This clonotype appeared many times. The chain links TRBV20-1 to TRBJ2-2, with D uncertain. The V end lost 4 bases, the J end lost 0 bases, and 12 bases lay between the germline ends. The CDR3 length is 15 residues. Germline V gene lookup returns CDR1 DFQATT and CDR2 SNEGSKA (reference sequence). The CDR3 DNA reads TGCAGTGCTACGGAGCACTCTCCGAACACCGGGGAGCTGTTTTTT. This codes for CSATEHSPNTGELFF.

This clonotype was seen ten or more times. The genes are TRBV6-1 and TRBJ1-5; D remains unclear. The CDR3 is 14 amino acids. V shed 5 bases and J shed 1 base, with 9 bases lying between them. The germline V gene encodes CDR1 MNHNS and CDR2 SASEGT. The CDR3 region is CASSPGRSNQPQHF. The CDR3 coding sequence is TGTGCCAGCAGTCCGGGTCGGAGCAATCAGCCCCAGCATTTT.

This clonotype was counted at least ten times. V is TRBV19 and J is TRBJ2-3; D gene unclear. Looked up from germline, CDR1 is LNHDA and CDR2 is SQIVND (reference sequence). V was trimmed by 4 bases and J by 0 bases, leaving 11 bases between them. The CDR3 is 15 amino acids. CDR3 loop: CASSTLSGSTDTQYF. CDR3 in DNA: TGTGCCAGTAGTACCCTTTCCGGGAGCACAGATACGCAGTATTTT.

V and J are TRBV10-2 and TRBJ2-7, with 7 nucleotides matching TRBD2. Germline V gives CDR1 WSHSY, CDR2 SAAADI. After removal of 9 bases from V and 2 bases from J, the junction contained 13 bases not matched to a gene. The CDR3 is made up of 15 amino acids. The CDR3 is CASISGTIFPYEQYF. In nucleotides, the CDR3 is TGCGCCAGTATCAGCGGGACTATCTTCCCCTACGAGCAGTACTTC.